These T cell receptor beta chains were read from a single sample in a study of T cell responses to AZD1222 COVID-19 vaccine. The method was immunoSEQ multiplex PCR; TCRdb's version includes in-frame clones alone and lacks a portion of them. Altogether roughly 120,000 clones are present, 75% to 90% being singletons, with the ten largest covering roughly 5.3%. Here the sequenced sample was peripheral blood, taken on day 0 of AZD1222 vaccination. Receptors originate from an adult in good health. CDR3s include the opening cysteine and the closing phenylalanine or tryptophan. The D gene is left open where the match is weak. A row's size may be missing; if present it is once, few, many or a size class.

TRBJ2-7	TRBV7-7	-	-	CASSLGVRSDYEQYF	TGTGCTAGCAGCTTAGGGGTTCGGTCAGACTACGAGCAGTACTTC
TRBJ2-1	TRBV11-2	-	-	CASSLNRGEQFF	TGTGCCAGCAGCTTAAATCGGGGCGAGCAGTTCTTC
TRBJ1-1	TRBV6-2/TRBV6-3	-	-	CASSLEDIRNGATEAFF	TGTGCCAGCAGTTTAGAGGACATAAGGAATGGGGCCACTGAAGCTTTCTTT
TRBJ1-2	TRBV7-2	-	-	CASSFAGEDGYTF	TGTGCCAGCAGCTTTGCAGGTGAAGATGGCTACACCTTC
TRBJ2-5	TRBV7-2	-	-	CASSLESTQETQYF	TGTGCCAGCAGCTTAGAATCGACACAAGAGACCCAGTACTTC
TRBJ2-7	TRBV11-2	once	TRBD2	CASSKLAGGLSHEQYF	TGTGCCAGCAGCAAACTAGCGGGAGGGCTCAGCCACGAGCAGTACTTC
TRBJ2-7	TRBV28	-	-	CASSLLGPNYEQYF	TGTGCCAGCAGTTTATTGGGACCGAACTACGAGCAGTACTTC
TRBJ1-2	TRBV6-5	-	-	CASSRDRDPSVGYTF	TGTGCCAGCAGTCGCGACCGGGACCCTTCGGTTGGCTACACCTTC
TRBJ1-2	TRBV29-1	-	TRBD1	CSVRMTGQGGYGYTF	TGCAGCGTCCGGATGACAGGACAGGGCGGCTATGGCTACACCTTC
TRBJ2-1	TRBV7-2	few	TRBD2	CASSGREGGRNEQFF	TGTGCCAGCAGCGGCCGGGAGGGGGGGCGGAATGAGCAGTTCTTC
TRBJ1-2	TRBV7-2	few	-	CASSSGVSSFYGYTF	TGTGCCAGCAGTTCCGGGGTATCGTCCTTCTATGGCTACACCTTC
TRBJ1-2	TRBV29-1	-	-	CSVGPEDGGYTF	TGCAGCGTTGGGCCCGAGGACGGCGGCTACACCTTC
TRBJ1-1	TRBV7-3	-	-	CASSLGAANTEAFF	TGTGCCAGCAGCTTAGGGGCAGCCAACACTGAAGCTTTCTTT
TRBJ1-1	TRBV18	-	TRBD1	CASSPRAQGAWTEAFF	TGTGCCAGCTCACCACGGGCACAGGGGGCTTGGACTGAAGCTTTCTTT
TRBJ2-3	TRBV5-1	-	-	CASSLGDSTDTQYF	TGCGCCAGCAGCTTGGGGGACAGCACAGATACGCAGTATTTT
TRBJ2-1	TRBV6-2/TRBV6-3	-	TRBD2	CASSYPSGRASREQFF	TGTGCCAGCAGTTACCCGAGCGGGAGGGCCAGTCGCGAGCAGTTCTTC
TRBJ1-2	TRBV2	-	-	CASAPPGTYGYTF	TGTGCCAGCGCCCCCCCCGGGACCTATGGCTACACCTTC
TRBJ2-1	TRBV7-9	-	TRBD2	CASSLGAGLADNEQFF	TGTGCCAGCAGCTTAGGTGCAGGACTAGCGGACAATGAGCAGTTCTTC